The 20 T cell receptor beta chains given below trace back to one sample, sequenced in a study of cytomegalovirus exposure and HLA in healthy donors. Researchers ran the PCR with 60 Vbeta and 13 Jbeta primers. Using immunoSEQ multiplex PCR, the repertoire was profiled, and TCRdb retains in-frame clones only, with some absent. The table shows over 150,000 clones, with around 80% occurring only once. The specimen sequenced was PBMCs. The receptors come from a male donor in good health and CMV-seronegative.

For this clone: Other DNA sequences in this sample translate to the same CDR3. This chain links TRBV19 with TRBJ2-5; D is possibly TRBD2 (5 bases). The CDR3 length is 12 residues. Trimming removed 6 bases at V and 5 bases at J, with 10 bases between. Germline V gives CDR1 LNHDA, CDR2 SQIVND (reference sequence). Here the CDR3 reads CASRLAGETQYF. For the CDR3, the DNA is TGTGCCAGTAGATTGGCGGGCGAGACCCAGTACTTC.

The rearrangement joins TRBV20-1 to TRBJ2-7; D gene ambiguous. CDR1 is DFQATT and CDR2 is SNEGSKA in the germline V gene (reference sequence). This CDR3 contains 11 residues. V was cut by 3 bases and J by 5 bases, with 8 bases left in between. The CDR3 DNA follows: TGCAGTGCTAGGTTAGTCGACGAGCAGTACTTC. Translation: CSARLVDEQYF.

The chain couples TRBV9 to TRBJ1-2, with TRBD1 matching 10 bases. CDR3 length: 15 amino acids. V lost 4 bases to trimming and J lost 4 bases; unmatched junction nucleotides: 7. CDR1 is SGDLS and CDR2 is YYNGEE in the germline V gene. As DNA, the CDR3 is TGTGCCAGCAGCTACGGACAGGGGGACCTCTATGGCTACACCTTC. As protein: CASSYGQGDLYGYTF.

This chain links TRBV5-1 with TRBJ1-2; TRBD1 matches at 8 bases. In germline, CDR1 is SGHRS, CDR2 YFSETQ. Germline trimming cut 2 bases from V and 8 bases from J; bases unmatched to any gene: 5. The CDR3 sequence is 13 residues long. CDR3 nucleotides: TGCGCCAGCAGCTTTGCGACAGGGGAGGGCTACACCTTC. It encodes CASSFATGEGYTF.

The chain couples TRBV23-1 to TRBJ1-1; no reliable D call. TRBV23-1 is identified as an open reading frame with a role that is uncertain. Deletions cut 2 bases from V and 6 bases from J, with 10 bases between. The CDR3 extends over 13 amino acids. The CDR3 DNA follows: TGCGCCAGCAGTCAAGGAAGGAGCGCTGAAGCTTTCTTT. It codes for CASSQGRSAEAFF.

This chain joins TRBV29-1 and TRBJ2-2; the match to TRBD1 covers 9 bases. Per the germline V gene, CDR1 is SQVTM and CDR2 is ANQGSEA. The CDR3 length is 13 residues. With V trimmed by 7 bases and J by 9 bases, 9 bases remained unmatched. The CDR3 DNA reads TGCAGCGCCGGGACAGGGTCTTCCCGGGAGCTGTTTTTT. It translates to CSAGTGSSRELFF.

This clone was seen a single time. The genes are TRBV5-1 and TRBJ1-2, with D tentatively TRBD1 (6 bases). The CDR3 runs to 12 residues. Trimming removed 4 bases at V and 2 bases at J, with 6 bases between. In germline, CDR1 is SGHRS, CDR2 YFSETQ. CDR3 amino acids: CASSGTNYGYTF. The CDR3 bases are TGCGCCAGCAGCGGGACAAACTATGGCTACACCTTC.

The chain links TRBV11-1 to TRBJ2-1, with 10 bases identical to TRBD1. CDR3 length: 14 amino acids. V lost 11 bases to trimming and J lost 5 bases; unmatched junction nucleotides: 9. From germline, CDR1 is SGHAT and CDR2 FQDESV (reference sequence). The CDR3 reads CAVQRDRGNNEQFF. The CDR3 DNA follows: TGTGCCGTTCAACGGGACAGGGGTAACAATGAGCAGTTCTTC.

V usage is TRBV27 and J usage is TRBJ2-1, with a possible D match to TRBD1 (6 bases). CDR1 is MNHEY, CDR2 SMNVEV, per germline (reference sequence). The CDR3 sequence is 15 residues long. The V gene lost 3 bases and the J gene lost 2 bases, with 11 bases spanning the gap. Here the CDR3 reads CASSLARQAYNEQFF. The CDR3 DNA sequence: TGTGCCAGCAGTTTGGCGAGACAGGCCTACAATGAGCAGTTCTTC.

The V and J genes are TRBV18 and TRBJ2-1, with TRBD1 identical over 10 bases. Per germline, CDR1 KGHSH and CDR2 LQKENI. This CDR3 is built from 15 residues. Trimming cost V 6 bases and J 3 bases; bases outside gene matches: 5. CDR3 loop: CASSTGTGVYNEQFF. The DNA for the CDR3 is TGTGCCAGCTCCACCGGGACAGGGGTCTACAATGAGCAGTTCTTC.

The chain combines TRBV5-6 with TRBJ2-3; 8 nucleotides match TRBD2. Germline V gene lookup returns CDR1 SGHDT and CDR2 YYEEEE. This CDR3 comprises 15 residues. V gave up 0 bases and J gave up 7 bases; unmatched junction bases: 7. Here the CDR3 reads CASSLALAGTYTQYF. The DNA for the CDR3 is TGTGCCAGCAGCTTGGCGCTAGCGGGTACCTATACGCAGTATTTT.

J is TRBJ2-4 and V is TRBV2; 8 bases match TRBD1. CDR1 SNHLY and CDR2 FYNNEI come from the germline V gene. This CDR3 comprises 16 residues. With V trimmed by 0 bases and J by 1 base, 2 bases remained unmatched. The chain's CDR3 is CASSEAAGGAKNIQYF. DNA for the CDR3: TGTGCCAGCAGTGAAGCGGCAGGGGGCGCCAAAAACATTCAGTACTTC.

This chain joins TRBV30 and TRBJ2-7; the D gene is possibly TRBD2 (6 bases). The CDR3 has 12 residues. CDR1 and CDR2 (germline): GTSNPN, SVGIG (reference sequence). Trimming cost V 2 bases and J 4 bases, with 9 bases left between them. CDR3 sequence reads: CAWSNGGYEQYF. CDR3 DNA sequence: TGTGCCTGGAGTAACGGGGGATACGAGCAGTACTTC.

The chain uses TRBV6-6 and TRBJ2-3, with a weak D call TRBD1 (5 bases). Looked up from germline, CDR1 is MNHNY and CDR2 is SVGAGI (reference sequence). The CDR3 totals 13 residues. With 4 bases removed from V and 5 bases from J, the gap between germline ends came to 10 bases. The CDR3 loop reads CASSFGREDTQYF. The CDR3, as DNA: TGTGCCAGCAGTTTCGGCAGGGAAGATACGCAGTATTTT.

J is TRBJ2-7 and V is TRBV7-9; no firm D call. The CDR3 has 12 amino acids. Trimming took off 5 bases at V and 4 bases at J, with 9 bases between the two ends. Germline V gene sequence: CDR1 SEHNR, CDR2 FQNEAQ (reference sequence). The CDR3 loop reads CASSPTEYEQYF. Here the CDR3 DNA reads TGTGCCAGCAGCCCCACAGAGTACGAGCAGTACTTC.

The J gene is TRBJ2-7, the V gene TRBV13; possible D gene TRBD2, 7 bases. Germline assignment: CDR1 PRHDT and CDR2 FYEKMQ (reference sequence). Trimming took off 5 bases at V and 2 bases at J, with 16 bases between the two ends. This CDR3 is 15 amino acids long. CDR3 region: CASSLGRGGTYEQYF. As DNA, the CDR3 is TGTGCCAGCAGCCTCGGTAGGGGGGGGACCTACGAGCAGTACTTC. Full variable domain (missing parts from reference TRBV13 and TRBJ2-7): AAGVIQSPRHLIKEKRETATLKCYPIPRHDTVYWYQQGPGQDPQFLISFYEKMQSDKGSIPDRFSAQQFSDYHSELNMSSLELGDSALYFCASSLGRGGTYEQYFGPGTRLTVT.

V and J are TRBV28 and TRBJ1-1; D is uncertain. The CDR3 loop spans 12 amino acids. V gave up 6 bases and J gave up 5 bases, with 10 bases separating them. CDR1 is MDHEN and CDR2 is SYDVKM in the germline V gene. DNA of the CDR3: TGTGCCAGCAGCTCCCAACGGACTGAAGCTTTCTTT. Residues: CASSSQRTEAFF.

The genes are TRBV5-5 and TRBJ2-7, with TRBD1 matching over 9 bases. Germline values: CDR1 SGHKS, CDR2 YYEKEE (reference sequence). The CDR3 length is 14 residues. The J segment lost 3 bases and the V segment lost 5 bases, leaving 6 bases of the junction unmatched. The CDR3 DNA is TGTGCCAGCAGATCCGGGACAGGGCTCTACGAGCAGTACTTC. Protein product: CASRSGTGLYEQYF.

The chain is built from TRBV28 and TRBJ2-1; tentatively, D is TRBD2 (6 bases). Germline V gene lookup returns CDR1 MDHEN and CDR2 SYDVKM. Trimming cost V 5 bases and J 3 bases, with 17 bases left between them. The CDR3 runs 16 residues. CDR3 in amino acids: CASSGTSGSGYNEQFF. CDR3 bases: TGTGCCAGCAGTGGGACCAGCGGTAGCGGCTACAATGAGCAGTTCTTC.

The V call is TRBV2, the J call TRBJ1-1, with D possibly being TRBD1 (5 bases). Germline loops: CDR1 SNHLY, CDR2 FYNNEI. The CDR3 sequence is 13 residues long. V was clipped by 4 bases and J by 7 bases, with 13 bases between them. DNA of the CDR3: TGTGCCAGCAGTGGGTTGGCAGGGAATGAAGCTTTCTTT. Its protein is CASSGLAGNEAFF.